This T cell receptor beta chain was obtained from a study of T cell responses to AZD1222 COVID-19 vaccine. Measured with immunoSEQ multiplex PCR; TCRdb has only the in-frame clones, and not every one. The data contain 20,000 to 30,000 clones, roughly 85% of them seen just once; the ten biggest clones take up approximately 2.6%. This clone is a singleton in its sample. Its antigen remains unknown. Study conclusions and caveats: When two AZD1222 doses had been given, Spike-specific TCR breadth and depth rose. Only after the peak T cell response were repertoires sampled. Researchers report vaccine-associated CD4 TCRs spanning spike, with dominance at 160-218 and 743-854. Donors were mostly white British, more females; clonal diversity possibly underestimated.

The CDR3 is 13 amino acids. Germline values: CDR1 SGHNT, CDR2 YYREEE (reference sequence). With 1 base removed from V and 2 bases from J, the gap between germline ends came to 7 bases. Sequenced material: peripheral blood, taken 28 days after the second AZD1222 dose. The chain is built from TRBV5-4 and TRBJ2-7; D might be TRBD1 (6 bases). The TCR originated in an adult who received the AZD1222 COVID-19 vaccine. The DNA for the CDR3 is TGTGCCAGCAGCTTGTGGGGGCCCTACGAGCAGTACTTC. Encoded protein: CASSLWGPYEQYF.